The 21 T cell receptor beta chains below were found in one sample sequenced in a study of cytomegalovirus exposure and HLA in healthy donors (dated by TCRdb to 2015 to 2018). The method was the immunoSEQ multiplex PCR assay. For the multiplex PCR, a mixture combining 60 forward primers for TCR Vbeta segments and 13 reverse primers for TCR Jbeta segments was used. This immuneACCESS table, as held by TCRdb, lists in-frame sequences with V and J called but not all clones. Of the missing ones, under half trace to an unresolved V gene in checked studies; the others have no known cause. For this sample there are 87,000 or so clones; 77% appear just once. 4.5% to 5.5% of the sample is held by the ten biggest clonotypes. The sequenced sample consisted of PBMCs. The receptors stem from a woman aged 35 to 49 in good health and CMV-seronegative.

The chain employs TRBV14 and TRBJ2-7; 8 bases agree with TRBD1. V was clipped by 5 bases and J by 6 bases; unmatched bases: 12. Germline V gene data show CDR1 as SGHDN and CDR2 as FVKESK. CDR3 size: 15 residues. The DNA for the CDR3 is TGTGCCAGCAGCTCCCGACAGGGGAGAGGACGCGAGCAGTACTTC. It yields the protein CASSSRQGRGREQYF.

The CDR3 sequence: CASSSSSGGYYEQYF. CDR3 sequence (DNA): TGTGCCAGCAGCTCCTCTAGCGGGGGGTACTACGAGCAGTACTTC. The chain is built from TRBV7-2 and TRBJ2-7; 11 nucleotides align to TRBD2. The CDR3 loop spans 15 amino acids. J was trimmed by 3 bases and V by 4 bases; bases with no gene match: 5. CDR1 SGHTA and CDR2 FQGNSA come from the germline V gene.

The V call is TRBV19, the J call TRBJ1-5; D not certain. The germline CDR1 and CDR2 sequences are LNHDA and SQIVND (reference sequence). This CDR3 comprises 14 residues. Trimming took off 7 bases at V and 4 bases at J, with 14 bases between the two ends. The CDR3 sequence: CASTPPGYNQPQHF. In DNA form, the CDR3 reads TGTGCCAGTACGCCCCCGGGTTATAATCAGCCCCAGCATTTT. Combining the CDR3 with reference TRBV19 and TRBJ1-5 gives the whole variable domain DGGITQSPKYLFRKEGQNVTLSCEQNLNHDAMYWYRQDPGQGLRLIYYSQIVNDFQKGDIAEGYSVSREKKESFPLTVTSAQKNPTAFYLCASTPPGYNQPQHFGDGTRLSIL.

This chain joins TRBV7-3 and TRBJ2-5, with 7 bases aligning to TRBD1. In germline, CDR1 is SGHTA, CDR2 FQGTGA. The trim removed 3 bases at V and 4 bases at J, leaving 8 bases unmatched. There are 15 residues in the CDR3. The CDR3 bases are TGTGCCAGCAGCTTCCGACAGGGAAGGGCAGAGACCCAGTACTTC. Translating gives CASSFRQGRAETQYF.

The V and J genes are TRBV2 and TRBJ1-4, with TRBD1 matching 8 bases. Germline CDR1 SNHLY, CDR2 FYNNEI. CDR3 length: 15 residues. V gave up 6 bases and J gave up 8 bases; unmatched junction bases: 11. CDR3 sequence reads: CASSPQGAFGEKLFF. CDR3 DNA: TGTGCCAGCAGCCCTCAGGGGGCATTCGGGGAAAAACTGTTTTTT.

This clone was recorded only once. J is TRBJ2-7 and V is TRBV7-8; D uncertain. This CDR3 region has 11 residues. CDR1 and CDR2 from the germline V gene are SGHVS and FQNEAQ. The ends were cut back, 2 bases at V and 3 bases at J, with 2 bases in the middle. The CDR3 nucleotides read TGTGCCAGCAGCTTACACTACGAGCAGTACTTC. Protein product: CASSLHYEQYF.

The CDR3 sequence is CAWTPPLAALYEQYF. CDR3 in DNA: TGTGCCTGGACCCCCCCGCTAGCGGCACTCTACGAGCAGTACTTC. V gene TRBV30 combines with J gene TRBJ2-7, with TRBD2 matching over 7 bases. The CDR3 runs to 15 residues. V lost 4 bases and J lost 3; bases outside the gene matches: 12. CDR1 and CDR2 from the germline V gene are GTSNPN and SVGIG (reference sequence).

V is TRBV7-2 and J is TRBJ2-7; 7 positions agree with TRBD1. V gave up 8 bases and J gave up 3 bases; unmatched junction bases: 7. Germline V CDR1 and CDR2: SGHTA, FQGNSA. The CDR3 has 13 residues. The CDR3 DNA reads as TGTGCCAGCGGACCCCCAGGGGGCTACGAGCAGTACTTC. Translating it yields CASGPPGGYEQYF.

J is TRBJ1-2 and V is TRBV28, with a possible D match to TRBD1 (5 bases). The CDR3 length is 13 residues. Germline assignment: CDR1 MDHEN and CDR2 SYDVKM. The ends were cut back, 5 bases at V and 8 bases at J, with 15 bases in the middle. CDR3 amino acids: CASSPGQGGGYTF. CDR3 coding DNA: TGTGCCAGCAGTCCTGGGCAGGGAGGCGGCTACACCTTC.

This clone was observed once. CDR3 residues: CSGVGGAEQYF. The CDR3 nucleotides are TGCAGCGGGGTTGGAGGCGCCGAGCAGTACTTC. The gene calls are TRBV29-1 and TRBJ2-7, with D tentatively TRBD2 (5 bases). Germline loops: CDR1 SQVTM, CDR2 ANQGSEA. This CDR3 is built from 11 residues. V lost 7 bases to trimming and J lost 6 bases, with 13 bases between them.

This rearrangement joins TRBV6-5 to TRBJ1-2; D gene uncertain. CDR3 length: 14 amino acids. V dropped 9 bases and J dropped 0 bases, with 14 bases sitting between them. Germline V gene sequence: CDR1 MNHEY, CDR2 SVGAGI. The CDR3 region has the DNA TGTGCCAGTAAAACGGGTCCTACTAACTATGGCTACACCTTC. It codes for CASKTGPTNYGYTF.

This chain uses TRBV6-5 with TRBJ1-2; 7 nucleotides agree with TRBD1. The germline V gene has CDR1 MNHEY and CDR2 SVGAGI. J gave up 0 bases and V 3 bases, and 4 bases lay outside the gene matches. The CDR3 covers 15 residues. The CDR3: CASSYTGTANYGYTF. CDR3 sequence (DNA): TGTGCCAGCAGTTATACCGGGACAGCTAACTATGGCTACACCTTC.

This clone was observed a handful of times. The chain employs TRBV7-9 and TRBJ1-3, with D unclear. Trimming took 0 bases from V and 2 from J, leaving 5 bases between them. Looked up from germline, CDR1 is SEHNR and CDR2 is FQNEAQ (reference sequence). This CDR3 is built from 14 residues. The chain's CDR3 is CASSLASAGNTIYF. The CDR3, as DNA: TGTGCCAGCAGCTTAGCATCTGCTGGAAACACCATATATTTT. Supplemented by reference TRBV7-9 and TRBJ1-3, the full variable domain reads DTGVSQNPRHKITKRGQNVTFRCDPISEHNRLYWYRQTLGQGPEFLTYFQNEAQLEKSRLLSDRFSAERPKGSFSTLEIQRTEQGDSAMYLCASSLASAGNTIYFGEGSWLTVV.

This chain connects TRBV7-6 to TRBJ1-4; D remains unclear. The CDR3 sequence is 12 residues long. Germline V gene sequence: CDR1 SGHVS, CDR2 FNYEAQ. V lost 5 bases and J 7 bases, leaving 8 bases between the germline ends. This CDR3 reads CASSRESEKLFF. Here the CDR3 DNA reads TGTGCCAGCAGCAGGGAGTCTGAAAAACTGTTTTTT.

This chain joins TRBV7-9 and TRBJ2-7; 8 bases are a match to TRBD1. The CDR3 spans 15 residues. Unmatched junction bases numbered 7, after V lost 3 bases and J lost 3 bases. Germline values: CDR1 SEHNR, CDR2 FQNEAQ (reference sequence). The CDR3 reads CASSFGDRLNYEQYF. Written as DNA, the CDR3 is TGTGCCAGCAGCTTTGGGGACAGGCTTAACTACGAGCAGTACTTC.

This clone was seen only once. This sequence joins TRBV7-9 and TRBJ2-5; D remains ambiguous. V was pared by 2 bases and J by 9 bases, with 13 bases between. Germline V gene data show CDR1 as SEHNR and CDR2 as FQNEAQ (reference sequence). The CDR3 consists of 13 residues. The CDR3 coding sequence is TGTGCCAGCAGCTTACCCTATTCCGGAGCCCAGTACTTC. This codes for CASSLPYSGAQYF.

The chain combines TRBV2 with TRBJ2-1; tentatively, D is TRBD2 (5 bases). CDR1 SNHLY and CDR2 FYNNEI come from the germline V gene. The ends were cut back, 5 bases at V and 4 bases at J, with 12 bases in the middle. The CDR3 sequence is 14 residues long. CDR3 sequence (DNA): TGTGCCAGCAGTAGCCTAGCAAGGTACAATGAGCAGTTCTTC. Its translation: CASSSLARYNEQFF.

This chain connects TRBV4-2 to TRBJ1-1; a possible D gene is TRBD1 (5 bases). V was shortened by 2 bases and J by 5 bases, with 18 bases between the two germline ends. The length of the CDR3 is 16 residues. Germline lookup yields CDR1 LGHNA and CDR2 YNFKEQ. CDR3 nucleotides: TGTGCCAGCAGCCAAACCGGGACTTACCTGAGGACTGAAGCTTTCTTT. It yields the protein CASSQTGTYLRTEAFF.

In this sample, this clone turned up a few times. The gene calls are TRBV27 and TRBJ2-6; a possible D gene is TRBD1 (5 bases). This CDR3 has 14 amino acids. V was cut by 0 bases and J by 7 bases, with 7 bases left in between. Per the germline V gene, CDR1 is MNHEY and CDR2 is SMNVEV (reference sequence). The CDR3 DNA sequence: TGTGCCAGCAGTTTATCCAGGGTCGCCAACGTCCTGACTTTC. Amino acids: CASSLSRVANVLTF.

This chain links TRBV29-1 with TRBJ1-1, with D perhaps TRBD1 (6 bases). CDR1 is SQVTM, CDR2 ANQGSEA, per germline. V was clipped by 4 bases and J by 1 base, with 10 bases between them. CDR3 length: 13 residues. CDR3 residues: CSVGGPGNTEAFF. CDR3 in DNA: TGCAGCGTTGGGGGGCCGGGGAACACTGAAGCTTTCTTT.

CDR3 in amino acids: CASSLSDIGVGTGGLLDTQYF. DNA of the CDR3: TGTGCCAGCAGTTTATCGGATATAGGAGTGGGGACAGGGGGCTTGCTAGATACGCAGTATTTT. The rearrangement joins TRBV27 to TRBJ2-3; 12 bases fit TRBD1. Germline-derived CDR1 and CDR2 are MNHEY and SMNVEV (reference sequence). The CDR3 has 21 amino acids. The V and J ends lost 0 bases and 5 bases, in that order; junction bases with no gene match: 18.